This TCR beta chain is from a study of blood T cell repertoires in COVID-19. Looking at the study overall: PBMCs, B-cell-depleted T cells, or T cells were the source of the cDNA or gDNA that made up the material.

Germline-derived CDR1 and CDR2 are SGHTA and FQGTGA. V gave up 4 bases and J gave up 0 bases, with 19 bases separating them. The CDR3 spans 19 residues. Authors' methods: Amplified reference gene primers provided the basis for estimating nucleated cell counts. Sequencing was performed with immunoSEQ multiplex PCR; in TCRdb, only in-frame clones are kept and a portion is missing. The V and J calls and the clone size are those of that table, but D and trimming were determined from the DNA. The sample has around 93,000 clones; approximately 88% are singletons. This clone occurred once. The sequencing sample was made of peripheral blood. The origin of this receptor is a man older than 75 with acute or convalescent COVID-19. The gene calls are TRBV7-3 and TRBJ2-6, with D possibly being TRBD1 (5 bases). The DNA of the CDR3 is TGTGCCAGCAGCTATAAACGTCCCTTAGACAGCTCTGGGGCCAACGTCCTGACTTTC. Translation gives CASSYKRPLDSSGANVLTF.